This TCR beta chain was identified in a study of blood T cell repertoires in COVID-19. The CDR3 is 14 residues long. The V segment lost 0 bases and the J segment 4 bases; nucleotides outside the gene matches: 1. The germline CDR1 and CDR2 sequences are LNHNV and YYDKDF (reference sequence). Original methodology: For nucleated cells, counts were estimated from reference gene primer amplification. TCRdb's copy holds only in-frame clones and misses some; the assay was immunoSEQ multiplex PCR. V, J and clone size reflect that table, while D and trimming were determined from the DNA. The sample includes 190,000 or so clones, about 81% of them seen just once.

The source is a woman older than 75 with COVID-19, enrolled during active disease. Sequencing was carried out using peripheral blood. The V call is TRBV15, the J call TRBJ2-5; 8 bases align to TRBD2. The CDR3 loop reads CATSRETSAETQYF. The CDR3 DNA reads as TGTGCCACCAGCAGAGAGACTAGCGCAGAGACCCAGTACTTC. Drawing the rest from reference TRBV15 and TRBJ2-5, the complete variable domain is DAMVIQNPRYQVTQFGKPVTLSCSQTLNHNVMYWYQQKSSQAPKLLFHYYDKDFNNEADTPDNFQSRRPNTSFCFLDIRSPGLGDTAMYLCATSRETSAETQYFGPGTRLLVL.